Sequencing of this T cell receptor beta chain was carried out in a study of blood T cell repertoires in COVID-19. Overall study: Acute and convalescent COVID-19 specimens originated in the United States, Italy and Spain.

This clone has a single count. How the authors handled the data: Estimation of nucleated cell counts relied on the amplification of reference gene primers. The table came from immunoSEQ multiplex PCR; TCRdb's copy has only in-frame clones and leaves some out. That table is the source of V, J and clone size, and D and trimming were worked out from the DNA. The table lists about 140,000 clones, roughly 79% of them singletons. The CDR3 consists of 13 residues. Trimming removed 6 bases at V and 0 bases at J, with 6 bases between. Germline CDR1 is MNHEY and CDR2 is SVGAGI. The chain combines TRBV6-5 with TRBJ2-1, with D uncertain. The sample was PBMCs or T cells enriched from blood (not recorded which). This clonotype was obtained from a woman in her forties or fifties who had recovered from COVID-19. CDR3 protein: CASSSRSYNEQFF. CDR3 DNA sequence: TGTGCCAGCAGCTCTCGCTCCTACAATGAGCAGTTCTTC.